These 21 T cell receptor beta chains were sequenced from one sample in a study of T cell responses to AZD1222 COVID-19 vaccine. Some clones are missing from TCRdb's copy, which holds only in-frame ones; the method was immunoSEQ multiplex PCR. The table lists fewer than 200,000 clones, 85% to 95% of them singletons, with 10% in the top ten. This specimen consisted of peripheral blood, obtained on day 0 of AZD1222 vaccination. The receptors come from an adult in good health.

This chain joins TRBV3-1 (or the pseudogene TRBV3-2) and TRBJ1-1; the D gene is possibly TRBD1 (5 bases). Trimming removed 1 base from V and 11 bases from J, with 11 bases in between. The germline CDR1 and CDR2 sequences are LGHDT and YNNKEL (reference sequence). This CDR3 has 12 residues. The CDR3 sequence: CASSQGLRGAFF. CDR3 nucleotides: TGTGCCAGCAGCCAAGGTTTGAGGGGCGCTTTCTTT.

The genes are TRBV7-9 and TRBJ1-6, with D tentatively TRBD1 (5 bases). The CDR3 covers 18 residues. V lost 6 bases, J lost 0 bases, and 18 bases lay in between. Germline-derived CDR1 and CDR2 are SEHNR and FQNEAQ (reference sequence). The CDR3 is CASRTRGGVSSYNSPLHF. As DNA, the CDR3 is TGTGCCAGCAGAACTCGCGGGGGGGTGAGCTCCTATAATTCACCCCTCCACTTT.

The V gene is TRBV6-4, the J gene TRBJ2-2, with a possible D match to TRBD1 (6 bases). V was clipped by 6 bases and J by 3 bases, with 14 bases between them. This CDR3 contains 15 residues. The germline V gene has CDR1 MRHNA and CDR2 SNTAGT. CDR3 nucleotide sequence: TGTGCCAGCAGAAAGGGGGACATCGACACCGGGGAGCTGTTTTTT. Translating gives CASRKGDIDTGELFF.

This clone was found once. V usage is TRBV28 and J usage is TRBJ2-3; the match to TRBD2 covers 13 bases. After removal of 3 bases from V and 8 bases from J, the junction contained 8 bases not matched to a gene. CDR1 and CDR2 from the germline V gene are MDHEN and SYDVKM. This CDR3 contains 16 residues. CDR3 residues: CASSLGTSGGAGTQYF. For the CDR3, the DNA is TGTGCCAGCAGTTTGGGCACTAGCGGGGGGGCCGGTACGCAGTATTTT.

The chain has TRBV5-8 and TRBJ2-7; D not certain. The CDR3 sequence is 11 residues long. Germline V gene data show CDR1 as SGHTS and CDR2 as YDEGEE. Trimming pared 6 bases from V and 3 bases from J, leaving 7 bases between. This CDR3 reads CASTRDYEQYF. In nucleotides, the CDR3 is TGTGCCAGCACCCGTGACTACGAGCAGTACTTC.

This rearrangement joins TRBV19 to TRBJ1-1; TRBD1 agrees at 8 bases. Germline V gene data show CDR1 as LNHDA and CDR2 as SQIVND (reference sequence). The CDR3 covers 15 residues. J lost 4 bases, V lost 4 bases, and 8 bases had no gene match. The CDR3 DNA is TGTGCCAGTAGTAAAGGACAGGGTTCGGGCACTGAAGCTTTCTTT. This sequence encodes CASSKGQGSGTEAFF. Looking up the rest from reference TRBV19 and TRBJ1-1 gives the full variable domain: DGGITQSPKYLFRKEGQNVTLSCEQNLNHDAMYWYRQDPGQGLRLIYYSQIVNDFQKGDIAEGYSVSREKKESFPLTVTSAQKNPTAFYLCASSKGQGSGTEAFFGQGTRLTVV.

This chain joins TRBV7-2 and TRBJ2-5; D is unclear. CDR3 size: 18 residues. Germline assignment: CDR1 SGHTA and CDR2 FQGNSA. Deletions cut 5 bases from V and 3 bases from J, with 25 bases between. This CDR3 reads CASSPRRNSRGGEETQYF. In nucleotides, the CDR3 is TGTGCCAGCAGCCCCCGCCGGAACTCCCGCGGCGGTGAAGAGACCCAGTACTTC.

This rearrangement joins TRBV7-8 to TRBJ1-4; no clear D. Germline-derived CDR1 and CDR2 are SGHVS and FQNEAQ. The length of the CDR3 is 15 residues. With 8 bases removed from V and 3 bases from J, the gap between germline ends came to 16 bases. In DNA, the CDR3 is TGTGCCAGCGGAGCTTATGGTAGCCCTAATGAAAAACTGTTTTTT. Protein sequence: CASGAYGSPNEKLFF.

The chain combines TRBV29-1 with TRBJ1-2; D gene uncertain. Per the germline V gene, CDR1 is SQVTM and CDR2 is ANQGSEA. The CDR3 contains 12 residues. Trimming removed 3 bases from V and 3 bases from J, with 8 bases in between. CDR3 sequence: CSVDIRDYGYTF. The CDR3 coding sequence is TGCAGCGTTGATATTCGTGACTATGGCTACACCTTC.

V and J are TRBV7-2 and TRBJ2-3; D unclear. Germline V gene data show CDR1 as SGHTA and CDR2 as FQGNSA. V was shortened by 3 bases and J by 4 bases, with 14 bases between the two germline ends. This CDR3 has 15 amino acids. CDR3 DNA sequence: TGTGCCAGCAGCTTGAGCCGCACGTTAGCAGATACGCAGTATTTT. It specifies CASSLSRTLADTQYF.

Remarks on this clone: This sample includes further DNA sequences coding for the same CDR3. The V and J genes are TRBV5-1 and TRBJ1-1, with a possible D match to TRBD1 (5 bases). CDR3 length: 14 residues. Trimming took off 4 bases at V and 1 base at J, with 11 bases between the two ends. Germline values: CDR1 SGHRS, CDR2 YFSETQ. In nucleotides, the CDR3 is TGCGCCAGCAGCCCTGGGACGGGGAACACTGAAGCTTTCTTT. Encoded protein: CASSPGTGNTEAFF.

The V call is TRBV3-1 (or the pseudogene TRBV3-2), the J call TRBJ1-1; D is uncertain. In germline, CDR1 is LGHDT, CDR2 YNNKEL (reference sequence). V gave up 6 bases and J gave up 3 bases, with 23 bases separating them. The CDR3 runs to 17 residues. The CDR3 region has the DNA TGTGCCAGCAGGCCCTATAGAGGAGGAAAACTGGACACTGAAGCTTTCTTT. It codes for CASRPYRGGKLDTEAFF.

This chain links TRBV30 with TRBJ1-2; D ambiguous. The CDR3 covers 12 residues. The V and J ends lost 4 bases and 3 bases respectively, with 9 bases between them. CDR1 is GTSNPN and CDR2 is SVGIG in the germline V gene (reference sequence). The CDR3 coding sequence is TGTGCCTGGACCCTATCTCACTATGGCTACACCTTC. It specifies CAWTLSHYGYTF.

CDR3 amino acids: CASSSRAGSFSYNEQFF. Written as DNA, the CDR3 is TGTGCCAGCAGCTCGAGGGCAGGGTCTTTCTCCTACAATGAGCAGTTCTTC. The chain carries TRBV5-4 and TRBJ2-1; D may be TRBD1 or TRBD2 (5 bases each). The ends were cut back, 3 bases at V and 0 bases at J, with 16 bases in the middle. The CDR3 is 17 residues long. The germline gives CDR1 SGHNT, CDR2 YYREEE (reference sequence).

The chain uses TRBV19 and TRBJ1-2; the match to TRBD1 covers 8 bases. Germline V lookup: CDR1 LNHDA, CDR2 SQIVND (reference sequence). The CDR3 totals 15 residues. Germline trimming cut 3 bases from V and 3 bases from J; bases unmatched to any gene: 6. The DNA of the CDR3 is TGTGCCAGTAGTATTAATCCAGGGGGCTACTATGGCTACACCTTC. Translation: CASSINPGGYYGYTF.

V is TRBV12-5 and J is TRBJ2-1; 13 positions match TRBD2. This CDR3 is 16 amino acids long. The ends lost 5 bases at V and 9 bases at J; junction bases unmatched: 10. Germline-derived CDR1 and CDR2 are LGHNT and FRNRAP. The CDR3 is CASGLRTSGSRSEQFF. CDR3 coding DNA: TGTGCTAGTGGTCTCCGGACTAGCGGGAGTCGGAGTGAGCAGTTCTTC.

The genes are TRBV24-1 and TRBJ1-2; D might be TRBD1 (5 bases). Germline CDR1 KGHDR, CDR2 SFDVKD. The CDR3 is 14 amino acids. The germline V and J ends were trimmed by 3 bases and 2 bases, with 9 bases remaining between them. The CDR3 DNA reads TGTGCCACCAGTGATCCAGACAGAAACTATGGCTACACCTTC. Its translation: CATSDPDRNYGYTF.

This rearrangement joins TRBV5-1 to TRBJ2-2; D perhaps matches TRBD2 (6 bases). The CDR3 consists of 14 residues. Germline V gene sequence: CDR1 SGHRS, CDR2 YFSETQ. The V and J ends lost 9 bases and 3 bases respectively, with 15 bases between them. The CDR3 coding sequence is TGCGCCACCCCGAAGGAGGGCGACACCGGGGAGCTGTTTTTT. Protein product: CATPKEGDTGELFF. The variable domain in full, with the rest retrieved from reference TRBV5-1 and TRBJ2-2, is KAGVTQTPRYLIKTRGQQVTLSCSPISGHRSVSWYQQTPGQGLQFLFEYFSETQRNKGNFPGRFSGRQFSNSRSEMNVSTLELGDSALYLCATPKEGDTGELFFGEGSRLTVL.

This rearrangement joins TRBV6-5 to TRBJ2-1, with 7 bases that match TRBD2. CDR1 is MNHEY and CDR2 is SVGAGI in the germline V gene. V was pared by 9 bases and J by 7 bases, with 3 bases of the junction left unmatched. This CDR3 contains 11 residues. The CDR3: CASREGNEQFF. In DNA form, the CDR3 reads TGTGCCAGTAGGGAGGGAAATGAGCAGTTCTTC.

CDR3 sequence reads: CASSVGTANTEAFF. The CDR3 coding sequence is TGTGCCAGCAGTGTGGGGACAGCGAACACTGAAGCTTTCTTT. The chain combines TRBV2 with TRBJ1-1, with TRBD1 matching over 7 bases. With 4 bases clipped from V and 1 base from J, the junction kept 3 bases outside the gene matches. This CDR3 has 14 residues. CDR1 and CDR2 (germline): SNHLY, FYNNEI.

This chain connects TRBV6-2 or TRBV6-3 to TRBJ1-5; D is possibly TRBD1 (6 bases). Trimming removed 6 bases from V and 6 bases from J, with 12 bases in between. The CDR3 extends over 13 amino acids. Germline CDR1 and CDR2: MNHEY and SVGEGT. The CDR3 DNA reads TGTGCCAGCAGCAACGGGGGGCCTCAGCCCCAGCATTTT. As protein: CASSNGGPQPQHF.